One sample yielded the 3 T cell receptor beta chains listed below, sequenced in a study of blood T cell repertoires in COVID-19 (dated by TCRdb to the early 2020s). The library was produced with the immunoSEQ multiplex PCR assay. This immuneACCESS table, as held by TCRdb, lists in-frame sequences with V and J called but not all clones. Of the missing ones, under half trace to an unresolved V gene in checked studies; the others have no known cause. This sample lists fewer than 200,000 clones; 84% were detected once. Approximately 12% of the sample is held by the ten biggest clonotypes. The sequencing input was PBMCs or T cells enriched from blood (not recorded which). These receptors were obtained from a man aged 50-60 years who had recovered from COVID-19.

The chain uses TRBV4-1 and TRBJ2-5, with TRBD1 matching over 7 bases. Germline CDR1 MGHRA, CDR2 YSYEKL. This CDR3 comprises 13 residues. V dropped 6 bases and J dropped 5; count of bases not matched to a gene: 6. The CDR3: CASSPTGEETQYF. The CDR3 DNA sequence: TGCGCCAGCAGTCCTACAGGGGAGGAGACCCAGTACTTC.

This clone was seen a single time. The V and J genes are TRBV15 and TRBJ1-1; a possible D gene is TRBD1 (5 bases). The germline CDR1 and CDR2 sequences are LNHNV and YYDKDF (reference sequence). Trimming shortened V by 4 bases and J by 0 bases, and 12 bases separated the two germline ends. There are 15 residues in the CDR3. The CDR3, as DNA: TGTGCCACCAGCATAATGGCGGGGGTGAACACTGAAGCTTTCTTT. Its protein product is CATSIMAGVNTEAFF.

The V and J genes are TRBV5-1 and TRBJ2-2; the match to TRBD2 covers 11 bases. Germline CDR1 is SGHRS and CDR2 is YFSETQ. The V and J ends lost 4 bases and 1 base, in that order; junction bases with no gene match: 18. The CDR3 totals 21 residues. The CDR3 nucleotides read TGCGCCAGCAGCACGAGGGCTCTAGCGGGGGGCCCCCGACAGAACACCGGGGAGCTGTTTTTT. It yields the protein CASSTRALAGGPRQNTGELFF.